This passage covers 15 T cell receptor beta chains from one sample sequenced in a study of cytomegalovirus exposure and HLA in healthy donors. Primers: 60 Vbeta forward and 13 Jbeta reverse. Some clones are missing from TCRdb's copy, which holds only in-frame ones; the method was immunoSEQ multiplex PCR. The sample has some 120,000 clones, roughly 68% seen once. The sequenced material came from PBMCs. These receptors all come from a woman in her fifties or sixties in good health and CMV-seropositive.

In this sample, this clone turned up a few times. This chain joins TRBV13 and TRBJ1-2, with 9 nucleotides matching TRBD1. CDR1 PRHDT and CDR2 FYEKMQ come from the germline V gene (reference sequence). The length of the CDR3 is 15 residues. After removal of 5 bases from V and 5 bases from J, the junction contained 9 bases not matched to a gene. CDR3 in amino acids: CASSLRQGDHYGYTF. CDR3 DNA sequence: TGTGCCAGCAGCCTAAGACAGGGGGACCATTATGGCTACACCTTC.

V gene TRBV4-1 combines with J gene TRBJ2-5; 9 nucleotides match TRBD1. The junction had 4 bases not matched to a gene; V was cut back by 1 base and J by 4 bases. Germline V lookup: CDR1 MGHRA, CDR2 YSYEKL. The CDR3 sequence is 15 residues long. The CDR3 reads CASSQGQGVSETQYF. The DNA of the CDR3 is TGCGCCAGCAGCCAAGGACAGGGGGTCTCAGAGACCCAGTACTTC.

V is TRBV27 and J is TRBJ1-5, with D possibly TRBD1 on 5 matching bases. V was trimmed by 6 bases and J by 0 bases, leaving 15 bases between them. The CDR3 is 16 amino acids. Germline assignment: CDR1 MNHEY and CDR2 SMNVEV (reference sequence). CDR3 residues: CASRVRGEDSNQPQHF. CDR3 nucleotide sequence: TGTGCCAGCAGGGTACGGGGGGAAGATAGCAATCAGCCCCAGCATTTT.

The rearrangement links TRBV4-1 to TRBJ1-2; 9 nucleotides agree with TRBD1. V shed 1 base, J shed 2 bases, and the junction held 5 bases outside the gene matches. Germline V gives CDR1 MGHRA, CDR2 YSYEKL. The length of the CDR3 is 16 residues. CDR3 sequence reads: CASSQGPGTGNYGYTF. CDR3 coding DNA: TGCGCCAGCAGCCAAGGGCCCGGGACAGGGAACTATGGCTACACCTTC.

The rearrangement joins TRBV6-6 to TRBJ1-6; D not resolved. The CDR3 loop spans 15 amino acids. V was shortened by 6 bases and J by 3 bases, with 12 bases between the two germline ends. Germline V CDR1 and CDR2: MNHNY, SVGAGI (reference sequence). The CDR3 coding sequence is TGTGCCAGCAGACTGACGGGGAACTATAATTCACCCCTCCACTTT. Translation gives CASRLTGNYNSPLHF.

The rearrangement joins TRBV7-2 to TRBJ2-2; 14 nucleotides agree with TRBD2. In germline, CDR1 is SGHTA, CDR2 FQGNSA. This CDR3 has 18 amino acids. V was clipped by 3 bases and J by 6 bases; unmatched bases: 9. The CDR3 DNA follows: TGTGCCAGCAGCTTGGGGGGGACTAGCGGGGGTATTTCCGGGGAGCTGTTTTTT. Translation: CASSLGGTSGGISGELFF.

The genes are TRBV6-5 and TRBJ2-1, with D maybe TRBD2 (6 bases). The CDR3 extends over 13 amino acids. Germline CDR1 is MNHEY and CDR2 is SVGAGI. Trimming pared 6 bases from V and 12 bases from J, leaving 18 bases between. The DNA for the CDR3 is TGTGCCAGCAGACGGGACTCCCTAGGCGGGCAGTTCTTC. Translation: CASRRDSLGGQFF.

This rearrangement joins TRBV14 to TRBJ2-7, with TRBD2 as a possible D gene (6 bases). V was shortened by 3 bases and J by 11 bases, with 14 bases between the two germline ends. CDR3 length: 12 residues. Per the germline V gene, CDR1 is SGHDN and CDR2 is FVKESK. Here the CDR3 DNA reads TGTGCCAGCAGCCACGGGACTGGAAGCAAGTACTTC. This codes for CASSHGTGSKYF.

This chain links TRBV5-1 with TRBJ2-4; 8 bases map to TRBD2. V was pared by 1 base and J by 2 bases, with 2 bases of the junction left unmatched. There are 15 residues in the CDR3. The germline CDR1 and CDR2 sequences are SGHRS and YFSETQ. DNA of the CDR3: TGCGCCAGCAGCTTGCCGGGGGGGACCAAAAACATTCAGTACTTC. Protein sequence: CASSLPGGTKNIQYF.

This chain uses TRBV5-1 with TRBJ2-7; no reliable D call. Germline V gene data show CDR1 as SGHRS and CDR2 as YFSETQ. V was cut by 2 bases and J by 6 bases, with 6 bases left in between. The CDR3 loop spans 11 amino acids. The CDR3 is CASSFYGEQYF. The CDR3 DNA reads TGCGCCAGCAGCTTCTATGGCGAGCAGTACTTC.

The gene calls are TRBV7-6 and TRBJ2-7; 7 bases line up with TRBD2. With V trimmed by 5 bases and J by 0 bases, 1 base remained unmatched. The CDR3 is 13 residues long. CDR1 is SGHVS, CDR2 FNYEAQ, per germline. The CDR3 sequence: CASSRTSSYEQYF. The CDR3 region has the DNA TGTGCCAGCAGCCGGACTAGCTCCTACGAGCAGTACTTC.

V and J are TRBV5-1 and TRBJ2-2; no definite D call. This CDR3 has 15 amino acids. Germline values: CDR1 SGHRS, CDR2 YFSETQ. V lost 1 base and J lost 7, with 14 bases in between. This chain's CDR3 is CASSLLAGQDGELFF. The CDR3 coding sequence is TGCGCCAGCAGCTTGCTGGCAGGCCAGGACGGGGAGCTGTTTTTT.

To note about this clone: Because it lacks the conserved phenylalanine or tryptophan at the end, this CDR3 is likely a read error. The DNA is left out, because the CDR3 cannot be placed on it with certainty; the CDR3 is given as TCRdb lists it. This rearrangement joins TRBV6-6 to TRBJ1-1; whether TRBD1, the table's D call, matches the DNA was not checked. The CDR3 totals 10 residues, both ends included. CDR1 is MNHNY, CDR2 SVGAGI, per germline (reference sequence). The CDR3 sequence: CASSYGPDRE.

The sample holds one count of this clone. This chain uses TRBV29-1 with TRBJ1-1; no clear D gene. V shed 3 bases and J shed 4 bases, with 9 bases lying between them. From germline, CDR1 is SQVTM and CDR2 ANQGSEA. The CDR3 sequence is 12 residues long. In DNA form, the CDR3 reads TGCAGCGTTGACCACAGTGGCACTGAAGCTTTCTTT. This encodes CSVDHSGTEAFF. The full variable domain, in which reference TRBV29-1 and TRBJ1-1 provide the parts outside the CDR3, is SAVISQKPSRDICQRGTSLTIQCQVDSQVTMMFWYRQQPGQSLTLIATANQGSEATYESGFVIDKFPISRPNLTFSTLTVSNMSPEDSSIYLCSVDHSGTEAFFGQGTRLTVV.

CDR3 residues: CASSRGQDEKLFF. The DNA for the CDR3 is TGTGCCAGCTCGAGGGGACAGGATGAAAAACTGTTTTTT. The chain links TRBV7-9 to TRBJ1-4; 8 bases agree with TRBD1. The CDR3 runs to 13 residues. Germline V gene data show CDR1 as SEHNR and CDR2 as FQNEAQ (reference sequence). J was trimmed by 6 bases and V by 8 bases; bases with no gene match: 5.